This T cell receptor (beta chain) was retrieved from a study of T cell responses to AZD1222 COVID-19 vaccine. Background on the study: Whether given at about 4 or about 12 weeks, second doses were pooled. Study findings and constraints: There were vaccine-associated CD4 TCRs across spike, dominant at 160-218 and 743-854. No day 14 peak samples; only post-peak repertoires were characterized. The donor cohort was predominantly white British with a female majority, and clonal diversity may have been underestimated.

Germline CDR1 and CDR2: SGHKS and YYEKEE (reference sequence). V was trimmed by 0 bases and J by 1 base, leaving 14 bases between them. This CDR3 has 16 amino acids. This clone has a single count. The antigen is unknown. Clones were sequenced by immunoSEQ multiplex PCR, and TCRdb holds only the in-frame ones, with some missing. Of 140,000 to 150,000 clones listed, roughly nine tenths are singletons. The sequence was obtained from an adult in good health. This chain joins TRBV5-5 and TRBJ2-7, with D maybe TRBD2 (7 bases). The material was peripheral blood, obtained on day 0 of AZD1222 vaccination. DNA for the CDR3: TGTGCCAGCAGCTTGGGGCGGGGGCGCGTTTCCTACGAGCAGTACTTC. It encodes CASSLGRGRVSYEQYF. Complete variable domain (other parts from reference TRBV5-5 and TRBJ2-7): DAGVTQSPTHLIKTRGQQVTLRCSPISGHKSVSWYQQVLGQGPQFIFQYYEKEERGRGNFPDRFSARQFPNYSSELNVNALLLGDSALYLCASSLGRGRVSYEQYFGPGTRLTVT.